The rows below give T cell receptor beta chains drawn from one sample of a study of T cell changes during pregnancy in multiple sclerosis. Data came from immunoSEQ multiplex PCR; TCRdb stores just in-frame clones and leaves some out. The repertoire includes 75,000 to 95,000 clones, 92% of them detected once, and over 1.5% sits in the top ten. The sequencing used peripheral blood, collected in the first trimester of pregnancy. The receptors come from a female donor with multiple sclerosis, enrolled in a pregnancy study. Both conserved end residues are part of each CDR3. A D gene is named only where the DNA matches it firmly. Size is omitted from some rows. Given values are once, few, many or a class for expanded clones.

d_gene	v_gene	abundance	j_gene	CDR3nt	CDR3aa
TRBD1	TRBV30	-	TRBJ2-3	TGTGCCTGGAGTAAAGGGGACAGTGCTCGCGATACGCAGTATTTT	CAWSKGDSARDTQYF
TRBD1	TRBV9	-	TRBJ2-2	TGTGCCAGCAGCGGGACAGGGGGGAACACCGGGGAGCTGTTTTTT	CASSGTGGNTGELFF
-	TRBV27	-	TRBJ2-7	TGTGCCAGCAGTTCCTGGACTTACTCCTACGAGCAGTACTTC	CASSSWTYSYEQYF
-	TRBV9	-	TRBJ1-2	TGTGCCAGCAGCTCCCCTGGGGCGCAGACAACTAACTATGGCTACACCTTC	CASSSPGAQTTNYGYTF
-	TRBV27	few	TRBJ2-7	TGTGCCAGCAGTTGGGACAAGGCCTACGAGCAGTACTTC	CASSWDKAYEQYF
TRBD1	TRBV29-1	few	TRBJ1-1	TGCAGCGCCTGGGGACAGCAAGCTTTCTTT	CSAWGQQAFF
-	TRBV6-5	-	TRBJ1-5	TGTGCCAGCAGTTCGGAGGGCCCCAATCAGCCCCAGCATTTT	CASSSEGPNQPQHF
-	TRBV7-9	-	TRBJ1-3	TGTGCCAGCAGCCGGACAGACAACTCTGGAAACACCATATATTTT	CASSRTDNSGNTIYF
-	TRBV7-9	once	TRBJ1-4	TGTGCCAGCAGGAGCTGGAATGAAAAACTGTTTTTT	CASRSWNEKLFF
TRBD2	TRBV6-5	-	TRBJ2-7	TGTGCCAGCAGTTATGGCGGGAGGGCCCCCTACGAGCAGTACTTC	CASSYGGRAPYEQYF
-	TRBV6-1	-	TRBJ2-1	TGTGCCAGCAGTGAACCCCTACTACCGACGAAATACAATGAGCAGTTCTTC	CASSEPLLPTKYNEQFF
-	TRBV6-5	-	TRBJ2-1	TGTGCCAGCAGACAAGGGGACTCCTACAATGAGCAGTTCTTC	CASRQGDSYNEQFF
TRBD2	TRBV11-2	-	TRBJ2-1	TGTGCCAGCAGCTTTAGCGGGAGCTCATCGCGGTTGGATGAGCAGTTCTTC	CASSFSGSSSRLDEQFF
-	TRBV30	-	TRBJ2-5	TGTGCCTGGGCTTATTACTCCCAAGAGACCCAGTACTTC	CAWAYYSQETQYF
TRBD1	TRBV7-9	-	TRBJ1-2	TGTGCCTGGCCGGGACAGGGGGCTAGAATGGATGGCTACACCTTC	CAWPGQGARMDGYTF
TRBD2	TRBV9	-	TRBJ2-2	TGTGCCAGCAGCGTGGGACTAGCGAGTAACACCGGGGAGCTGTTTTTT	CASSVGLASNTGELFF
-	TRBV10-2	few	TRBJ1-1	TGCGCCAGCAGTGACCGCGGGGTCACTGAAGCTTTCTTT	CASSDRGVTEAFF
TRBD2	TRBV12-5	-	TRBJ2-1	TGTGCTAGTGGTTTTTCGGGAGGGCCCTACAATGAGCAGTTCTTC	CASGFSGGPYNEQFF
-	TRBV7-9	few	TRBJ1-4	TGTGCCAGCAGCTTTGCTCAGGGTAATGAAAAACTGTTTTTT	CASSFAQGNEKLFF
-	TRBV5-1	once	TRBJ1-5	TGCGCCAGCAGCCTGGACAGTTATAGCAATCAGCCCCAGCATTTT	CASSLDSYSNQPQHF
TRBD1	TRBV12-5	-	TRBJ1-2	TGTGCTAGTGGTTTCTGGCCCCTGACAGGGGCGGACCACTATGGCTACACCTTC	CASGFWPLTGADHYGYTF
TRBD2	TRBV5-1	-	TRBJ2-5	TGCGCCAGCAGCTTGTTCGGCGGGAGAGAAGAGACCCAGTACTTC	CASSLFGGREETQYF
TRBD1	TRBV19	-	TRBJ1-5	TGTGCCAGTAGTACCGGGACAGGACATCAGCCCCAGCATTTT	CASSTGTGHQPQHF
TRBD1	TRBV7-2	-	TRBJ1-1	TGTGCCAGCAGCTACCACGGACAGGTTGGCACTGAAGCTTTCTTT	CASSYHGQVGTEAFF
-	TRBV4-2	-	TRBJ2-2	TGTGCCAGCAGCCAAGAAGCAGGGGCAGGCGGGGAGCTGTTTTTT	CASSQEAGAGGELFF
-	TRBV5-4	-	TRBJ2-7	TGTGCCAGCAGCCCCCCCCGAGGGCTCCCCTACGAGCAGTACTTC	CASSPPRGLPYEQYF
-	TRBV7-9	once	TRBJ2-2	TGTGCCAGCAGCTTAGACAGGGCGAACACCGGGGAGCTGTTTTTT	CASSLDRANTGELFF
-	TRBV2	-	TRBJ1-1	TGTGCCAGCAGTGATCCAGCGGGGGAGGTAGGCACTGAAGCTTTCTTT	CASSDPAGEVGTEAFF
TRBD1	TRBV7-9	-	TRBJ2-7	TGTGCCAGCAGCCCCCCTGGGACAGCTTCCTACGAGCAGTACTTC	CASSPPGTASYEQYF
TRBD2	TRBV7-8	-	TRBJ2-7	TGTGCCAGCAGCTTGGGCGGGAGGGCCGGCGAGCAGTACTTC	CASSLGGRAGEQYF
TRBD1	TRBV28	-	TRBJ2-7	TGTGCCAGCAGTTCCTTAACCGGGACAGTCGACTACGAGCAGTACTTC	CASSSLTGTVDYEQYF
-	TRBV15	-	TRBJ1-5	TGTGCCACCAGCAGAGATAGAGGCGGAACAGGCACCCGGCATTTT	CATSRDRGGTGTRHF
-	TRBV28	once	TRBJ1-1	TGTGCCAGCAGACAGTTCACTGAAGCTTTCTTT	CASRQFTEAFF
TRBD2	TRBV4-2	-	TRBJ2-3	TGTGCCAGCAGCCCGCCGGAGCGGGAGGTGGGAACAGATACGCAGTATTTT	CASSPPEREVGTDTQYF
-	TRBV2	-	TRBJ1-2	TGTGCCACCTCCCCTTCGGGTTACTATGGCTACACCTTC	CATSPSGYYGYTF
TRBD1	TRBV5-6	-	TRBJ2-1	TGTGCCAGCGAGCAGGGGGCGCGGGTTCAGTACAATGAGCAGTTCTTC	CASEQGARVQYNEQFF